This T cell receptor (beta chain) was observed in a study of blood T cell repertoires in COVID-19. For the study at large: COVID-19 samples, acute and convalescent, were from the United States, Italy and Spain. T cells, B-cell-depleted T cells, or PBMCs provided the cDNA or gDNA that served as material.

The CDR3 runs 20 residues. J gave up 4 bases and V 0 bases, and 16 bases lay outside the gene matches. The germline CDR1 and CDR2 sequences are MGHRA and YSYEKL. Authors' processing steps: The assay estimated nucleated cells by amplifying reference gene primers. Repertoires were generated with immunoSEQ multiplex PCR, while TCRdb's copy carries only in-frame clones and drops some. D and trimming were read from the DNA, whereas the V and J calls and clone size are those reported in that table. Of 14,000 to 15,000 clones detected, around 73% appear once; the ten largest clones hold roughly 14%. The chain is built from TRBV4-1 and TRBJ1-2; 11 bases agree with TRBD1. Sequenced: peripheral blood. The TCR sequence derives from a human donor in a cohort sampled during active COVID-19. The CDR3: CASSQDSPRTGGAPTYGYTF. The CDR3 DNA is TGCGCCAGCAGCCAAGATTCACCCAGGACAGGGGGCGCCCCTACCTATGGCTACACCTTC.